This TCR beta chain was sequenced in a study of graft-versus-host responses after intestinal transplantation. About this clone itself: Antigen: not known.

Whole-study results and caveats: Recipient marrow contained GvH clones, some of which appeared first in ileum or blood.

TCRdb's table, derived via immunoSEQ multiplex PCR, lists solely in-frame clones and lacks some. The sample includes some 80,000 clones, roughly 90% of them seen just once. The sample here was unstimulated CD8+ T cells sorted from spleen or lymph node cells, taken before transplant. The sequence was collected from a human donor who was the organ donor for an intestinal transplant.

The chain's CDR3 is CATSRGYEQYF. CDR3 DNA sequence: TGTGCCACCTCTCGGGGGTACGAGCAGTACTTC. V is TRBV6-5 and J is TRBJ2-7; D is perhaps TRBD2 (6 bases). Germline lookup yields CDR1 MNHEY and CDR2 SVGAGI. V lost 10 bases to trimming and J lost 4 bases, with 11 bases between them. This CDR3 has 11 amino acids.